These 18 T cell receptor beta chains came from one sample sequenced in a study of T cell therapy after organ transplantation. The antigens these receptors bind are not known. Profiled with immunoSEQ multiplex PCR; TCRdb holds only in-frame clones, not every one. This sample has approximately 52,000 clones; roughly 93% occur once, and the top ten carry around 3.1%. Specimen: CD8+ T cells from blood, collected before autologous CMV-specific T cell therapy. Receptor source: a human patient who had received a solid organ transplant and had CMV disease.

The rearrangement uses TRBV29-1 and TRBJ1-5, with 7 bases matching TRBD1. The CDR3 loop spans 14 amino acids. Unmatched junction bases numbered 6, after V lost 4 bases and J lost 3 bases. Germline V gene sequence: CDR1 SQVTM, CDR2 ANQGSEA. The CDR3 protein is CSVVTGDYNQPQHF. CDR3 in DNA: TGCAGCGTTGTAACAGGGGACTACAATCAGCCCCAGCATTTT.

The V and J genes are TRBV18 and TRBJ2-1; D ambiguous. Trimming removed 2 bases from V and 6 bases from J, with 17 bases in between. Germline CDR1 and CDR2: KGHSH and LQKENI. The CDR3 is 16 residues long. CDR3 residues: CASSPVTATPLNEQFF. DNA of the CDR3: TGTGCCAGCTCACCAGTTACGGCAACCCCACTCAATGAGCAGTTCTTC. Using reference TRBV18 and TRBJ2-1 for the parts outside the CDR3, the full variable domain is NAGVMQNPRHLVRRRGQEARLRCSPMKGHSHVYWYRQLPEEGLKFMVYLQKENIIDESGMPKERFSAEFPKEGPSILRIQQVVRGDSAAYFCASSPVTATPLNEQFFGPGTRLTVL.

The CDR3 coding sequence is TGTGCCATCAGTACAGTCGGGAGTGATGAGCAGTTCTTC. It specifies CAISTVGSDEQFF. The chain recombines TRBV10-3 with TRBJ2-1, with D perhaps TRBD2 (6 bases). The V gene lost 5 bases and the J gene lost 8 bases, with 13 bases spanning the gap. The germline V gene encodes CDR1 ENHRY and CDR2 SYGVKD. CDR3 length: 13 residues.

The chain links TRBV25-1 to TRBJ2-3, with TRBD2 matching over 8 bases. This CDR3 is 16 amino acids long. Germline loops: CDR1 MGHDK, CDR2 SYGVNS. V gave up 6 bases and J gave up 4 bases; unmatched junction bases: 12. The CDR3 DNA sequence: TGTGCCAGCAGCAGGACTAGCTGGGGGGGGGCAGATACGCAGTATTTT. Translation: CASSRTSWGGADTQYF. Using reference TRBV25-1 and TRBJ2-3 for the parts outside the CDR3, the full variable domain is EADIYQTPRYLVIGTGKKITLECSQTMGHDKMYWYQQDPGMELHLIHYSYGVNSTEKGDLSSESTVSRIRTEHFPLTLESARPSHTSQYLCASSRTSWGGADTQYFGPGTRLTVL.

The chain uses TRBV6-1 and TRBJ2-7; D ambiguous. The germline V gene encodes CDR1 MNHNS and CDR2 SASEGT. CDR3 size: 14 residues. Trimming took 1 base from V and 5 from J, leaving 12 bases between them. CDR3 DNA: TGTGCCAGCAGTGAAGGAGCCCGGGCGGACGAGCAGTACTTC. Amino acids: CASSEGARADEQYF.

CDR3 nucleotides: TGCGCCAGCAGCCAAGCACAGGGGGGCTACTTGGAGACCCAGTACTTC. Encoded protein: CASSQAQGGYLETQYF. The chain recombines TRBV4-3 with TRBJ2-5, with 8 positions matching TRBD1. The ends lost 1 base at V and 5 bases at J; junction bases unmatched: 9. The length of the CDR3 is 16 residues. Germline CDR1 reads LGHNA; CDR2 reads YSLEER.

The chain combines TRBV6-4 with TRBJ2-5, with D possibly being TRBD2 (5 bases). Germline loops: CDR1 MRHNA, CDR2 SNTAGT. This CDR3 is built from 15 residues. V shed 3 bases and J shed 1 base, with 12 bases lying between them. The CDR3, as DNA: TGTGCCAGCAGTGAAAAGGCAGGAGGCCAAGAGACCCAGTACTTC. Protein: CASSEKAGGQETQYF.

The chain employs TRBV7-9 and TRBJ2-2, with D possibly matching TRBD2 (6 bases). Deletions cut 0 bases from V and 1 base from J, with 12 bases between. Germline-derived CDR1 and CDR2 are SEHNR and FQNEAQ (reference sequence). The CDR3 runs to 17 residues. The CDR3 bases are TGTGCCAGCAGCTTAGCGCTTGGCGGGATGAACACCGGGGAGCTGTTTTTT. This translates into CASSLALGGMNTGELFF.

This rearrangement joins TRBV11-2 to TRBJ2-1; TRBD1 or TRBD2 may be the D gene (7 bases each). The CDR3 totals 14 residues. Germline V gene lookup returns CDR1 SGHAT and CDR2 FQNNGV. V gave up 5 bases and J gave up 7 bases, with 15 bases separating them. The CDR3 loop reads CASSAHRGGNEQFF. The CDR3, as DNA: TGTGCCAGCAGCGCGCACAGGGGAGGGAATGAGCAGTTCTTC.

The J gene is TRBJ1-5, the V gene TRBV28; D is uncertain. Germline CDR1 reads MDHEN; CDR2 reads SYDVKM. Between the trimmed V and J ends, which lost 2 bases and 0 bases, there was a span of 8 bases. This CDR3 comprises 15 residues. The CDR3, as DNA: TGTGCCAGCAGTTTAATGCAAGATAGCAATCAGCCCCAGCATTTT. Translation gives CASSLMQDSNQPQHF.

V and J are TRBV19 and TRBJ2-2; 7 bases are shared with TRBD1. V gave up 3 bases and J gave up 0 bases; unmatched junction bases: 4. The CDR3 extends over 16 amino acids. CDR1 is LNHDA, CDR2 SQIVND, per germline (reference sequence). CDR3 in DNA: TGTGCCAGTAGTATCCGGACAGGCCCGAACACCGGGGAGCTGTTTTTT. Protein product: CASSIRTGPNTGELFF.

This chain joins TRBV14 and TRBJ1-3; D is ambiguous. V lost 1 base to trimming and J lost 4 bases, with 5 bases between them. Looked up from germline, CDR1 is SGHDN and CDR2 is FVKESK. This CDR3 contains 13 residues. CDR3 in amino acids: CASSQVSGNTIYF. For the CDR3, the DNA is TGTGCCAGCAGCCAAGTATCCGGAAACACCATATATTTT.

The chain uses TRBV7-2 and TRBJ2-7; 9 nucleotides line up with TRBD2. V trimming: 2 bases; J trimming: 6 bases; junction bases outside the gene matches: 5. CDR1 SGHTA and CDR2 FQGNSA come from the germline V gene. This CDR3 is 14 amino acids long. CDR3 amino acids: CASSLLELAGEQYF. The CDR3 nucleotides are TGTGCCAGCAGCTTACTAGAACTAGCGGGCGAGCAGTACTTC.

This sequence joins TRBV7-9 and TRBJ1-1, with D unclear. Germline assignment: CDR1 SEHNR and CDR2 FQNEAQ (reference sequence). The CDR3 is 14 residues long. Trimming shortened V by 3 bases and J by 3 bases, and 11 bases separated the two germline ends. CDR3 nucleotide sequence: TGTGCCAGCAGCTTTGGCGGTCGGGACACTGAAGCTTTCTTT. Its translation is CASSFGGRDTEAFF.

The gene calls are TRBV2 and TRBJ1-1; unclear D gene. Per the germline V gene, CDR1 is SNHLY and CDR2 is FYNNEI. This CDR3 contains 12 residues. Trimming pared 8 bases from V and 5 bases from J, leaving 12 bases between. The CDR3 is CASGGSGTEAFF. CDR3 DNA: TGTGCCAGCGGCGGATCGGGGACTGAAGCTTTCTTT. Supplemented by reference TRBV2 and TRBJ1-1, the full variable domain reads EPEVTQTPSHQVTQMGQEVILRCVPISNHLYFYWYRQILGQKVEFLVSFYNNEISEKSEIFDDQFSVERPDGSNFTLKIRSTKLEDSAMYFCASGGSGTEAFFGQGTRLTVV.

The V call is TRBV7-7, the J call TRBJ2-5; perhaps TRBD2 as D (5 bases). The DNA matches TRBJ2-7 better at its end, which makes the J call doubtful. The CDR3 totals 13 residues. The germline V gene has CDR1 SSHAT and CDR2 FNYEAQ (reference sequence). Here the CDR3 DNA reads TGTGCCAGCAGCCCGGGGAGATCCTACGAGCAGTACTTC. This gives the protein CASSPGRSYEQYF.

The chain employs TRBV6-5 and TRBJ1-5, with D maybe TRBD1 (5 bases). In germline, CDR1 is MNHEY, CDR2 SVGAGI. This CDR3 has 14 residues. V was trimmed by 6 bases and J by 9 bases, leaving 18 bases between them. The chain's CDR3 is CASSIEQGLWPQHF. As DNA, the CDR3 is TGTGCCAGCAGCATAGAGCAGGGACTTTGGCCCCAGCATTTT.

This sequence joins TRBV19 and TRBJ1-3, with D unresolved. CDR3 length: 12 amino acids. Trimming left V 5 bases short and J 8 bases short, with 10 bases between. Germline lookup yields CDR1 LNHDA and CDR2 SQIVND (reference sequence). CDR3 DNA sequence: TGTGCCAGTAGTCCCTGGGCTGACACCATATATTTT. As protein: CASSPWADTIYF.